The sequence of this T cell receptor (beta chain) was determined in a study of a mutant IDH1 vaccine in newly diagnosed glioma. Across the whole study: Patients arrived already treated with radiotherapy, temozolomide, or both, most having had both. Visit timing is recorded as week 35 for V12 and week 47 for V13.

Regarding time point: week 35, safety follow-up. What each vaccine dose contained was 300 ug of mutant IDH1 20-mer peptide, accompanied by topical imiquimod. Donors' newly diagnosed IDH1-mutant WHO grade 3 or 4 astrocytomas lacked nuclear ATRX. In regard to this clone: What it binds is not known.

Only in-frame clones appear in the TCRdb table, and some are missing; sequencing was by immunoSEQ multiplex PCR. This repertoire shows 68,000 or so clones, more than 70% found once; its top ten account for over 9.5%. Sequences were derived from PBMCs, sampled from a glioma patient whose treatment included an IDH1 peptide vaccine. This TCR derives from a man younger than 35 with glioma.

The CDR3, as DNA: TGCGCCAGCCCGGACGGGATGATGGATCAGCCCCAGCATTTT. It codes for CASPDGMMDQPQHF. This chain connects TRBV10-1 to TRBJ1-5; D gene uncertain. The CDR3 runs to 14 residues. In germline, CDR1 is WNHNN, CDR2 SYGVQD (reference sequence). The V and J ends lost 8 bases and 5 bases respectively, with 16 bases between them.